This T cell receptor beta chain was recovered during a study of molecular identifiers for immune sequencing clone quantification. Study-wide points: Barcode-sharing identical TCR molecules could underestimate highly expanded clone sizes. Clones above 20 RNA copies held over 98% of effector molecules, under 1% in naive cells.

Bulk TCR libraries were made with methods that had been previously described and with listed TCR primers. TCRdb analysed the PCR reads with MiXCR anew, one entry per CDR3 protein. This sample has about 9,800 distinct CDR3 sequences, with approximately 20% found just once. CDR3 length: 15 amino acids. Germline loops: CDR1 SGHDT, CDR2 YYEEEE. V shed 1 base and J shed 4 bases, with 13 bases lying between them. This clonotype has ten or more counts. What it binds is unknown. Isolation of naive CD8 T cells was achieved by sorting on a CD8+CD4-CCR7+CD45RA+ phenotype. The sequenced material came from naive CD8+ T cells from blood, with Jurkat cell RNA spiked in. The subset: FACS-sorted CD8+CD4-CCR7+CD45RA+ naive T cells. The chain recombines TRBV5-6 with TRBJ2-3; the D gene is possibly TRBD2 (6 bases). The TCR was taken from a human donor in good health. Some libraries in this study had Jurkat cell RNA spiked in. CDR3 in amino acids: CASSLFGSGADTQYF. As DNA, the CDR3 is TGTGCCAGCAGCTTGTTCGGGAGTGGGGCAGATACGCAGTATTTT.